This TCR beta chain emerged from a study of blood T cell repertoires in COVID-19. The germline CDR1 and CDR2 sequences are SEHNR and FQNEAQ (reference sequence). The CDR3 loop spans 15 amino acids. Trimming cost V 4 bases and J 0 bases, with 12 bases left between them. Original handling: Amplification of reference gene primers provided the estimated nucleated cell counts. Produced via immunoSEQ multiplex PCR; TCRdb's table is partial and in-frame only. V and J calls and clone size are as listed in that table; D and trimming were resolved from the DNA. The data contain over 200,000 clones, approximately 90% of them singletons. Participant-reported clinical history was the basis for cohort assignment.

The source is a man aged 18 to 30 who had recovered from COVID-19. The chain has TRBV7-9 and TRBJ1-1, with D perhaps TRBD1 (6 bases). The specimen was PBMCs or T cells enriched from blood (not recorded which). CDR3 amino acids: CASSSHRDLNTEAFF. The CDR3 DNA is TGTGCCAGCAGCTCGCACAGGGATCTGAACACTGAAGCTTTCTTT.